This is a list of T cell receptor beta chains from one sample in a study of blood T cell repertoires in COVID-19. The data were produced by immunoSEQ multiplex PCR, yet TCRdb's version contains in-frame clones alone and is incomplete. The table lists about 130,000 clones, 85% to 90% of them singletons. The sample consisted of peripheral blood. All receptors come from a woman at least 80 years old with COVID-19, enrolled during active disease. CDR3s leave out the opening cysteine and the closing phenylalanine or tryptophan. Clone size is not always given. Where it is, it says once, few, many or a class for expanded clones.

>TRBV11-2|NA
ASSPLWGRENTGELF
>TRBV5-4|NA
ASSRTGWDQETQY
>TRBV29-1|NA
SVLLPGETQY
>TRBV28|NA
ASSLHGQGAQEQY
>TRBV19|NA
ASSADRGHQPQH
>TRBV6-5|NA
ASRLQYSNQPQH
>TRBV7-9|NA
ASSPRSAGVLGNEQF
>TRBV7-6|NA
ASSLRRAGKETQY
>TRBV5-1|few
ASSLGQGAVLETQY
>TRBV2|once
ASSFQAWEKLF
>TRBV15|once
ATSSDRGLSGNTIY
>TRBV16|NA
ASSQLRQISTDTQY
>TRBV29-1|NA
SVEDPLLREQY
>TRBV6-5|NA
ASSSGRQGYSPLH
>TRBV7-2|NA
ASASGVATETQY
>TRBV5-1|NA
ASSADPYRVAF
>TRBV19|NA
ASSMLASVGELF
>TRBV7-9|NA
ASSTTGGGNYGYT
>TRBV11-3|NA
ASSLLAGGPNEQF
>TRBV6-1|NA
ASSEIQGPYEQY
>TRBV7-3|NA
ASSLVGLAGDVSYNEQF
>TRBV5-1|NA
ASRTSGQETQY
>TRBV12-3/TRBV12-4|NA
ASSDSYGYT
>TRBV3-1/TRBV3-2|NA
ASSRGGGTGELF
>TRBV11-1|NA
ASSLDSTNTEAF
>TRBV28|NA
ASRPNPVSPLH
>TRBV28|NA
ASSLRGYEQY
>TRBV19|NA
ASRGTWGSGANVLT
>TRBV5-1|NA
ASSLLGLPPDTQY
>TRBV19|NA
ASSIDLRGHTGDDSNQPQH
>TRBV7-2|NA
ASSLGSSRLSGANVLT
>TRBV3-1/TRBV3-2|NA
ASSQAASNEQF
>TRBV4-2|NA
ASSSRTSGSDEQF